A selection of T cell receptor beta chains follows, all from one sample in a study of T cell responses to AZD1222 COVID-19 vaccine. Some clones are missing from TCRdb's copy, which holds only in-frame ones; the method was immunoSEQ multiplex PCR. Of 150,000 to 200,000 clones in the sample, roughly 91% were seen once. The sample here was peripheral blood, taken on day 0 of AZD1222 vaccination. All receptors come from an adult in good health. CDR3s include the opening cysteine and the closing phenylalanine or tryptophan. The order of the fields is D gene, J gene, V gene, CDR3 protein, CDR3 DNA. D genes are given only for firm matches.

>NA|TRBJ1-3|TRBV30
CAWSLRGGGNTIYF
TGTGCCTGGAGCCTAAGGGGGGGTGGAAACACCATATATTTT
>TRBD1|TRBJ1-2|TRBV10-3
CAIDRGSYGYTF
TGTGCCATCGACAGGGGAAGCTATGGCTACACCTTC
>TRBD1|TRBJ2-1|TRBV19
CASRDRGQDHEQFF
TGTGCCAGTAGGGACCGGGGACAGGACCATGAGCAGTTCTTC
>TRBD1|TRBJ1-2|TRBV19
CASSTRQGYGYTF
TGTGCCAGTAGCACCCGACAGGGGTATGGCTACACCTTC
>NA|TRBJ1-6|TRBV19
CASSIAGENSPLHF
TGTGCCAGTAGTATTGCAGGGGAAAATTCACCCCTCCACTTT
>NA|TRBJ2-1|TRBV7-2
CASSLDGGRAEQFF
TGTGCCAGCAGCTTAGACGGCGGAAGGGCTGAGCAGTTCTTC
>NA|TRBJ2-1|TRBV5-5
CASSSTVGSYNEQFF
TGTGCCAGCAGCTCGACTGTGGGCTCCTACAATGAGCAGTTCTTC
>NA|TRBJ1-6|TRBV18
CASSLDSWGSPLHF
TGTGCCAGCTCACTGGACAGTTGGGGTTCACCCCTCCACTTT
>TRBD2|TRBJ2-7|TRBV6-2/TRBV6-3
CASSPRRTSAYEQYF
TGTGCCAGCAGTCCCCGGAGGACTAGTGCCTACGAGCAGTACTTC
>NA|TRBJ1-5|TRBV6-5
CASSPRRNQPQHF
TGTGCCAGCAGTCCCCGGCGTAATCAGCCCCAGCATTTT
>NA|TRBJ1-2|TRBV12-5
CASGATGLDGYTF
TGTGCTAGTGGAGCGACAGGTCTAGATGGCTACACCTTC
>NA|TRBJ1-5|TRBV15
CATSRDYPTDSNQPQHF
TGTGCCACCAGCAGAGATTATCCCACGGATAGCAATCAGCCCCAGCATTTT
>NA|TRBJ1-3|TRBV7-2
CASSSPGTKISSGNTIYF
TGTGCCAGCAGTTCACCCGGGACAAAGATAAGCTCTGGAAACACCATATATTTT
>NA|TRBJ2-2|TRBV30
CAWKGPNTGELFF
TGTGCCTGGAAGGGGCCGAACACCGGGGAGCTGTTTTTT
>NA|TRBJ1-4|TRBV7-6
CASSGGSGTDNEKLFF
TGTGCCAGCAGCGGGGGGTCCGGGACGGACAATGAAAAACTGTTTTTT
>NA|TRBJ1-1|TRBV18
CASSRDPQGYTEAFF
TGTGCCAGCTCACGGGACCCTCAGGGATACACTGAAGCTTTCTTT
>NA|TRBJ1-5|TRBV5-4
CASSSDPNQPQHF
TGTGCCAGCAGCTCGGACCCCAATCAGCCCCAGCATTTT
>TRBD2|TRBJ2-3|TRBV9
CASSVEPSGATDTQYF
TGTGCCAGCAGCGTAGAGCCTAGCGGGGCCACAGATACGCAGTATTTT
>NA|TRBJ1-2|TRBV6-1
CASSEVSGRYGYTF
TGTGCCAGCAGTGAAGTTAGTGGGCGCTATGGCTACACCTTC
>TRBD1|TRBJ1-1|TRBV7-9
CASSRPGQDNKAFF
TGTGCCAGCAGCCGACCGGGACAGGATAATAAAGCTTTCTTT
>NA|TRBJ2-1|TRBV15
CATSRATGTPGEQFF
TGTGCCACCAGCAGAGCCACAGGGACTCCGGGGGAGCAGTTCTTC
>TRBD1|TRBJ1-1|TRBV4-1
CASRPPGQGLNTEAFF
TGCGCCAGCAGACCACCGGGACAGGGACTGAACACTGAAGCTTTCTTT
>TRBD1|TRBJ1-1|TRBV3-1/TRBV3-2
CASSQGTGTNTEAFF
TGTGCCAGCAGCCAAGGGACAGGGACGAACACTGAAGCTTTCTTT
>TRBD2|TRBJ2-1|TRBV6-5
CASRGLAYYNEQFF
TGTGCCAGCAGGGGACTAGCTTACTACAATGAGCAGTTCTTC